This TCR beta chain derives from a study of CXCR3-negative and CXCR3-positive naive CD8 T cells. UMI-labeled TRB cDNA libraries were prepared by 5' RACE. TCRdb reprocessed the 5' RACE reads; each CDR3 protein has one entry and no DNA is given. This table holds some 110,000 distinct CDR3 sequences. With regard to this clonotype: Its antigen is as yet unknown.

General study results and limits: Greater hydrophobicity was found in TRB CDR3s of CXCR3-positive naive cells than of CXCR3-negative naive cells. Both naive subsets had comparably high diversity; memory CD8+ cells much lower. Naive CXCR3-negative cells resembled naive CXCR3-positive cells in TRBV-TRBJ usage; memory cells differed.

The material sequenced was naive CXCR3+ CD8+ T cells from blood. Indicated subset: CD45RO-CCR7+CD27+CD95- naive CD8+ T cells expressing CXCR3 (TNR3+). The sequence was collected from a human donor in good health. Some clones in this sample may be carry-over from other donors' samples.

The CDR3 spells CASSFLTSENDEQFF. The rearrangement joins TRBV27 to TRBJ2-1; no DNA is available, so the TRBD2 call from TCRdb remains unchecked. The CDR3 is 15 amino acids. Germline-derived CDR1 and CDR2 are MNHEY and SMNVEV (reference sequence).